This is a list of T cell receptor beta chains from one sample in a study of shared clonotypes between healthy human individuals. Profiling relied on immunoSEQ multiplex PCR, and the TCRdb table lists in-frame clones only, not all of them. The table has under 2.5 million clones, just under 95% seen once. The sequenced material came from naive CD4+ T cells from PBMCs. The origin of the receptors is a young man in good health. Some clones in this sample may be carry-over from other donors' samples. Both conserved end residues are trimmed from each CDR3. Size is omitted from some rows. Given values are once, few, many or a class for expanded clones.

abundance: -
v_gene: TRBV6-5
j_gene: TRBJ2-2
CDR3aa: ASSYGQGGNTGELF

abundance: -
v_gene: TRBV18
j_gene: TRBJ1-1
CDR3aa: ASSESTGVAEAF

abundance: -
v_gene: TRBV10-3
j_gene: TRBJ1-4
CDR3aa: AISPGPNEKLF

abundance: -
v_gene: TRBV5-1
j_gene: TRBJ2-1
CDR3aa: ASRGEVAASDEQF

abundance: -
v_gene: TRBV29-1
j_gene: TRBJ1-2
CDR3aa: SVVTAANYGYT

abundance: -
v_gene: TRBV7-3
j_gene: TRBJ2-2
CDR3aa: ASSAAGELF

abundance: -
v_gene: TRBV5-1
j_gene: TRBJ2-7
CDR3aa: ASSLLPVYEQY

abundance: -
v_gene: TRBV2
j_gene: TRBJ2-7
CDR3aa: ASRRGRSLGSSYEQY

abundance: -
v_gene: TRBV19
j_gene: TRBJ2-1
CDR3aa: ASSVSLAGNNEQF

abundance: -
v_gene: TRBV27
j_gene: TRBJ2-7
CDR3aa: ASSLLGTGNYEQY

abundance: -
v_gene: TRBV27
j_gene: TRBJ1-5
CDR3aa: ASSQTGVYKQPQH

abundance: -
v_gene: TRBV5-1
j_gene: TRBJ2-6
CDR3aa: ASNPTGNSGANVLT

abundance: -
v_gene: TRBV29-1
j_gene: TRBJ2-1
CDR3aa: SVRSGTGSYNEQF

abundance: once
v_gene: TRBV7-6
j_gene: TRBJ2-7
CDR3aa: ASSLGPPGMSYEQY

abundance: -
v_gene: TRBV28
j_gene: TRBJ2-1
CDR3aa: ASSGDYNEQF

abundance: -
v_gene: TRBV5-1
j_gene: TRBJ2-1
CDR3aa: ASKTMGDNNEQF

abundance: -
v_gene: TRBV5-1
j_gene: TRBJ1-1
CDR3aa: ASSTEGVGNTEAF

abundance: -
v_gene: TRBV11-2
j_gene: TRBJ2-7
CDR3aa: ASSLEGQGGYEQY

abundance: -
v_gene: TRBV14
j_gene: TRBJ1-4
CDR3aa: ASSRDFNEKLF

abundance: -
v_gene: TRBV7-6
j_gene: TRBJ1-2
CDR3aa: ASSLAREHGYT

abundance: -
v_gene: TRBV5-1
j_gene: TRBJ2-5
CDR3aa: ASSLGTGGETQY

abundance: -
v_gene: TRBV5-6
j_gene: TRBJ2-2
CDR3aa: ASSLVVGPGELF

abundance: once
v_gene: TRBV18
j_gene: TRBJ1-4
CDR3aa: ASSPGGSGNEKLF

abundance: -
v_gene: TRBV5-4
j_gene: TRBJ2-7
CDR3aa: ASSPPGTYYEQY

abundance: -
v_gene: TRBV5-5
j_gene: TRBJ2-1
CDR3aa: ASSRGQGAYNEQF

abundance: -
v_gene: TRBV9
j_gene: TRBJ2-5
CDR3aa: ASSLRLAGGETQY

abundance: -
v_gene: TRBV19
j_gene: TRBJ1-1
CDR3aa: ASRPTDINTEAF

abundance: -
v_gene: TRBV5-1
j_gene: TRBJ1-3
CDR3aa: ASSLGQAISGNTIY